Listed below are T cell receptor beta chains from one sample, sequenced in a study of OX40 agonist ivuxolimab in advanced cancers. Clones were sequenced by immunoSEQ multiplex PCR, and TCRdb holds only the in-frame ones, with some missing. The profile covers approximately 86,000 clones, with roughly 84% appearing a single time and 6.5% taken by the ten largest. Sequencing used CD4+ or CD8+ T cells sorted from blood, obtained in a trial of the OX40 agonist ivuxolimab. The receptors originated from an adult with an advanced solid tumor such as melanoma, head and neck, liver or kidney cancer. Each CDR3 is given with its conserved first and last residue. Fields, in order: clone size, D gene, J gene, V gene, CDR3 protein, CDR3 DNA. The D gene is left open where the match is weak. The listing skips clone size in some rows; elsewhere it reads once, few, many or a size class.

>-|-|TRBJ2-2|TRBV7-9
CASSLAQPNTGELFF
TGTGCCAGCAGCTTAGCCCAGCCGAACACCGGGGAGCTGTTTTTT
>-|-|TRBJ1-5|TRBV19
CASSIGQTQPQHF
TGTGCCAGTAGTATCGGCCAAACTCAGCCCCAGCATTTT
>-|-|TRBJ2-7|TRBV18
CASSSKRGQLYSYEQYF
TGTGCCAGCTCATCAAAAAGAGGACAGCTCTACTCCTACGAGCAGTACTTC
>-|-|TRBJ2-5|TRBV30
CAWSASASGETQYF
TGTGCCTGGAGTGCTTCAGCGTCAGGAGAGACCCAGTACTTC
>-|TRBD1|TRBJ1-1|TRBV6-5
CASSYPGQLEAEAFF
TGTGCCAGCAGTTACCCGGGACAGTTGGAGGCTGAAGCTTTCTTT
>few|TRBD1|TRBJ2-1|TRBV9
CASSRTGPYNEQFF
TGTGCCAGCAGCAGGACAGGGCCCTACAATGAGCAGTTCTTC
>-|-|TRBJ2-7|TRBV7-9
CASSPGQTTQYF
TGTGCCAGCAGCCCCGGACAGACTACGCAGTACTTC
>-|-|TRBJ2-5|TRBV11-2
CASSFQELQTQYF
TGTGCCAGCAGCTTTCAGGAGCTACAGACCCAGTACTTC
>-|TRBD2|TRBJ2-1|TRBV11-2
CASSLVLKGLAGANEQFF
TGTGCCAGCAGCTTAGTTCTAAAGGGGCTAGCGGGAGCAAATGAGCAGTTCTTC
>once|-|TRBJ1-5|TRBV10-2
CASSESGGTFQPQHF
TGCGCCAGCAGTGAGTCGGGGGGGACTTTCCAGCCCCAGCATTTT
>-|TRBD2|TRBJ2-1|TRBV6-5
CASSFSRGGSYNEQFF
TGTGCCAGCAGTTTCTCGCGGGGGGGCTCCTACAATGAGCAGTTCTTC
>-|TRBD1|TRBJ2-2|TRBV4-1
CASSQGTGQFTGELFF
TGCGCCAGCAGCCAAGGGACAGGCCAGTTCACCGGGGAGCTGTTTTTT